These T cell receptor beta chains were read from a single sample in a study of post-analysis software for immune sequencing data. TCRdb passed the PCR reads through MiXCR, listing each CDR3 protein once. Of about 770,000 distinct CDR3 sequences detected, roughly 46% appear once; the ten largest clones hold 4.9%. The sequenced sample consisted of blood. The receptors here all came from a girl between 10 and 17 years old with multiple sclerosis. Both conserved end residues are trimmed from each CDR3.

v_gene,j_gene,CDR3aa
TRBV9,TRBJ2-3,ASSVATGGGNTDTQY
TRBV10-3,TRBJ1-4,AIRLAPNEKLF
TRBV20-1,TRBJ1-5,SARDGGPYQPQH
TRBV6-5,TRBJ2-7,ASRPTGNSYEQY
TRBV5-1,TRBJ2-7,ASSLDGAGVSEQY
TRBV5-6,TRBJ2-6,ASSLAGPKITGANVLT
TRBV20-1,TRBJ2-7,SALISYEQY
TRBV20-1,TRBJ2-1,SATLVSNEQF
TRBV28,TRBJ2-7,ASSLYSDRSYEQY
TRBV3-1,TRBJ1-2,ASSQETSYGYT
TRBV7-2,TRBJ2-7,ASSLAGGTSYEQY
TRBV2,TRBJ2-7,ASSGADEQY
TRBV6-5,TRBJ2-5,ASSKGQGLETQY
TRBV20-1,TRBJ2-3,SARDPLRSTDTQY
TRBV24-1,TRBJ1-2,ATSDSGVHGYT
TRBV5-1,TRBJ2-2,ASSRLAGGTGELF
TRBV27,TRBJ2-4,ASSPITRLAKNIQY
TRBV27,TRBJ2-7,ASWAASSYEQY
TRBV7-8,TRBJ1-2,ASSLGPGRGDGYT
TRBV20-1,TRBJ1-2,SAVRRSTLNYGYT
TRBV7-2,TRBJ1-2,ASSLSDRGTGYT
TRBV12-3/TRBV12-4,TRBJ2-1,ASSPSGRNEQF
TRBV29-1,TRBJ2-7,SVGLAESYEQY
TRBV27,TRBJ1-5,ASSPRGQANQPQH
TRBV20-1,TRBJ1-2,SAPGTGRRGYT
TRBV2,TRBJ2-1,ASRQLAGGGGDEQF
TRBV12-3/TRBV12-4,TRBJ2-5,ASSLRTGPQETQY
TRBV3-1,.,ASSQDPGGLGRYEQY
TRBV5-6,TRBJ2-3,ASTRFVLVPTDTQY
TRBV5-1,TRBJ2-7,ASSPGTSGSLHEQY
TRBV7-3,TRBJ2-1,ASSPYGGNEQF
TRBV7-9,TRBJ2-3,ASSQQTTFPSTDTQY
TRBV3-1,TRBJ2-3,ASSRTGGRDTQY
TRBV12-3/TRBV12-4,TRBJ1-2,ASSLGNYGYT
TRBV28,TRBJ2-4,ASSGGLAKNIQY
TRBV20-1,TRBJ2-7,SARDGTSGRDEQY
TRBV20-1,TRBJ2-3,SVRVASPSTDTQY
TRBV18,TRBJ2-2,ASSPSSEDTGELF
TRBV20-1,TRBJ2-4,SVLSDSGEQY
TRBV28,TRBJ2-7,ASSFPRYEQY
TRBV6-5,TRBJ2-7,ASLAGGGDSYEQY